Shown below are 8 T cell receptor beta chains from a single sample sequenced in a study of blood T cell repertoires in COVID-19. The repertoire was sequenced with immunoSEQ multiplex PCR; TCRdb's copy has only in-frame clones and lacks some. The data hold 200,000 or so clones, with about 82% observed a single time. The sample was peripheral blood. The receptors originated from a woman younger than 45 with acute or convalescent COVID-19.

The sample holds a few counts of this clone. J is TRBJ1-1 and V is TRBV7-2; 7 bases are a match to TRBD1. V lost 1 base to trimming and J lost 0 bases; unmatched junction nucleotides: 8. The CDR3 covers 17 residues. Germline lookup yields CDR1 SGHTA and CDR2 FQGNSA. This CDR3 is CASSLGQGPFMNTEAFF. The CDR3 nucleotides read TGTGCCAGCAGCTTAGGACAGGGCCCTTTTATGAACACTGAAGCTTTCTTT.

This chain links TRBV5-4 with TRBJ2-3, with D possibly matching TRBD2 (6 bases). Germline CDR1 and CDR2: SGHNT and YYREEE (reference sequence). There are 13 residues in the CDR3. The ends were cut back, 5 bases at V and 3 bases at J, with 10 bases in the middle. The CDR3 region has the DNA TGTGCCAGCAGTTTCCGGGGGACAGATACGCAGTATTTT. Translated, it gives CASSFRGTDTQYF.

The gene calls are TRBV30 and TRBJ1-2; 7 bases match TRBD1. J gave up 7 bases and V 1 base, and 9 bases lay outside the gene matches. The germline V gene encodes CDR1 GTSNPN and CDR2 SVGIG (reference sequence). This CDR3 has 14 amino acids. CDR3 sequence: CAWSATGVHAGYTF. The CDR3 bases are TGTGCCTGGAGTGCAACAGGGGTTCACGCTGGCTACACCTTC.

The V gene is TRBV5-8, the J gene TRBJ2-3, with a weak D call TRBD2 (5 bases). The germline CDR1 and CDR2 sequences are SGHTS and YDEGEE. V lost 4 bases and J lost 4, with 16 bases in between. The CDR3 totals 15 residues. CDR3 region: CASSNVFRGSDTQYF. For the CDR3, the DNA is TGTGCCAGCAGCAACGTATTTCGAGGGTCAGATACGCAGTATTTT.

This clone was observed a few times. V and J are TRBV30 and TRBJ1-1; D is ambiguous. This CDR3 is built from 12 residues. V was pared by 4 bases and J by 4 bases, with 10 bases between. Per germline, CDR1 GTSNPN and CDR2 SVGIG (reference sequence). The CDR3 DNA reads TGTGCCTGGATGTCCCCAGGCACTGAAGCTTTCTTT. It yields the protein CAWMSPGTEAFF. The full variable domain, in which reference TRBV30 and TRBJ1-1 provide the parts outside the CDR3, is SQTIHQWPATLVQPVGSPLSLECTVEGTSNPNLYWYRQAAGRGLQLLFYSVGIGQISSEVPQNLSASRPQDRQFILSSKKLLLSDSGFYLCAWMSPGTEAFFGQGTRLTVV.

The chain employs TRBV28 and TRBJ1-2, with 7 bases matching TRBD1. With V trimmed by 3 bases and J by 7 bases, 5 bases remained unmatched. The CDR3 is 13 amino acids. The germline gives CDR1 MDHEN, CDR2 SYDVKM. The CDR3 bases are TGTGCCAGCAGTTTCGGACAGGTCTTTGGCTACACCTTC. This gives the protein CASSFGQVFGYTF.

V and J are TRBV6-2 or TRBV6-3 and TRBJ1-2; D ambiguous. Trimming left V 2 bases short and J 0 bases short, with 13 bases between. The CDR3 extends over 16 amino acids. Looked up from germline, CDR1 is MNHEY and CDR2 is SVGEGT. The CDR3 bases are TGTGCCAGCAGTTACCCGCGGCTACGAGCTAACTATGGCTACACCTTC. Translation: CASSYPRLRANYGYTF.

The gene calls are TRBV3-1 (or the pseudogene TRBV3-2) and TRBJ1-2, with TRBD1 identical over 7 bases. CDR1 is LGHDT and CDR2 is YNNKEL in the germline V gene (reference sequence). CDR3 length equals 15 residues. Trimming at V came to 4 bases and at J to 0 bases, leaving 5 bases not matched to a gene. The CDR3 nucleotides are TGTGCCAGCAGCCTGCGACAGGGAACTAACTATGGCTACACCTTC. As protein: CASSLRQGTNYGYTF.